Described below is a single T cell receptor (beta chain) sequence and its context. Produced via immunoSEQ multiplex PCR; TCRdb's table is partial and in-frame only. The sample yields some 150,000 clones, around 90% seen once. This sample stems from a study of T cell responses to AZD1222 COVID-19 vaccine. The sequencing here drew on peripheral blood, taken 28 days after the second AZD1222 dose. The origin of this receptor is an adult who received the AZD1222 COVID-19 vaccine.

The CDR3 sequence: CASSSIRDSYNEQFF. The DNA for the CDR3 is TGTGCCAGCAGCTCGATCAGGGACTCCTACAATGAGCAGTTCTTC. The chain recombines TRBV7-9 with TRBJ2-1; maybe TRBD1 (5 bases). In germline, CDR1 is SEHNR, CDR2 FQNEAQ (reference sequence). CDR3 length equals 15 residues. V lost 4 bases, J lost 0 bases, and 10 bases lay in between.